This T cell receptor beta chain derives from a study of CD8+ T cells in alopecia areata. Germline V gene data show CDR1 as SQVTM and CDR2 as ANQGSEA. The V end was cut by 5 bases, the J end by 1 base, with 7 bases between. The CDR3 has 12 amino acids. Extraction and reverse transcription of RNA yielded cDNA as the sequencing template. The table came from immunoSEQ multiplex PCR; TCRdb's copy has only in-frame clones and leaves some out. Counted here are about 190,000 clones, about three fifths occurring once; the ten biggest clones make up 0.65% to 0.7%. Broader study findings: One nonresponder makes the tie between baseline CD8+ expansion and response uncertain.

The sample's treatment: oral pan-JAK inhibitor, 5-10 mg twice daily. As concerns this clone: Its antigen is currently unknown.

The chain links TRBV29-1 to TRBJ2-3, with no clear D. This sequence was found in a human donor with alopecia areata. Sequenced material: CD4+ T cells sorted from blood, taken at week 4, from a patient treated with tofacitinib. In DNA, the CDR3 is TGCAGCGTTCTAGGCGGCACAGATACGCAGTATTTT. Translating gives CSVLGGTDTQYF.